This T cell receptor (beta chain) came from a study of radiotherapy plus CTLA-4 blockade in lung cancer. Study results and caveats: Reported findings show early blood T cell clone dynamics, with interferon-beta, best predicted response. Tumor-derived TCR clones expanded in blood after radiotherapy plus ipilimumab.

Patients in the study, people with chemo-refractory metastatic non-small-cell lung cancer, received focal radiation plus ipilimumab CTLA-4 blockade. Generated by immunoSEQ multiplex PCR, the TCRdb table keeps only in-frame clones and is missing some. In the table there are 110,000 or so clones, about 77% of which are singletons. This clone occurred a few times. What it binds is unknown. This CDR3 has 13 residues. V was cut by 4 bases and J by 3 bases, with 9 bases left in between. Germline CDR1 is SQVTM and CDR2 is ANQGSEA. This receptor was identified in a human donor with non-small cell lung cancer who had a partial response to radiotherapy plus ipilimumab. The chain joins TRBV29-1 to TRBJ1-4; D remains ambiguous. The specimen was peripheral blood, collected from a patient treated with radiotherapy plus ipilimumab. The chain's CDR3 is CSVGGPANEKLFF. The DNA of the CDR3 is TGCAGCGTTGGCGGGCCGGCTAATGAAAAACTGTTTTTT.